The rows below give T cell receptor beta chains drawn from one sample of a study of T cells after posttransplantation cyclophosphamide. Sequencing was performed with immunoSEQ multiplex PCR; in TCRdb, only in-frame clones are kept and a portion is missing. This repertoire shows about 32,000 clones, over 75% found once; its top ten account for approximately 0.098%. The sample taken for sequencing was naive CD4+ T cells sorted from blood. These receptor sequences come from a man aged 25 to 45 in good health and a related stem cell transplant donor. The CDR3 runs from the conserved cysteine through the conserved F or W. Each record gives: V gene, CDR3 length, J gene, clone size, D gene, CDR3 protein, CDR3 DNA. The D gene is left open where the match is weak. For some rows the clone size is stated as once, few or many, or as a class when expanded; others skip it.

V: TRBV7-2
length: 12
J: TRBJ1-1
size: NA
D: NA
CDR3: CASSQGRERAFF
DNA: TGTGCCAGCAGCCAGGGGAGGGAACGAGCTTTCTTT

V: TRBV5-1
length: 15
J: TRBJ1-2
size: NA
D: NA
CDR3: CASSFTGLGNYGYTF
DNA: TGCGCCAGCAGTTTTACGGGACTTGGGAACTATGGCTACACCTTC

V: TRBV2
length: 18
J: TRBJ2-2
size: NA
D: TRBD1
CDR3: CASRGTGTGVTNTGELFF
DNA: TGTGCCAGCAGGGGGACCGGGACAGGGGTAACGAACACCGGGGAGCTGTTTTTT

V: TRBV10-2
length: 15
J: TRBJ1-2
size: NA
D: NA
CDR3: CASRLGGALEGGYTF
DNA: TGCGCCAGCCGGCTAGGGGGGGCCCTGGAGGGTGGCTACACCTTC

V: TRBV5-4
length: 12
J: TRBJ1-1
size: NA
D: NA
CDR3: CASSLGRAEAFF
DNA: TGTGCCAGCAGCTTGGGACGGGCTGAAGCTTTCTTT

V: TRBV19
length: 15
J: TRBJ1-1
size: NA
D: TRBD1
CDR3: CASSKTGPMNTEAFF
DNA: TGTGCCAGTAGTAAGACAGGGCCCATGAACACTGAAGCTTTCTTT

V: TRBV7-2
length: 15
J: TRBJ2-7
size: once
D: TRBD2
CDR3: CASSTGTSGSYEQYF
DNA: TGTGCCAGCAGCACCGGGACTAGCGGCTCCTACGAGCAGTACTTC

V: TRBV15
length: 15
J: TRBJ1-5
size: NA
D: NA
CDR3: CATSNFDSSNQPQHF
DNA: TGTGCCACCAGCAATTTTGACAGTAGCAATCAGCCCCAGCATTTT

V: TRBV18
length: 17
J: TRBJ2-1
size: NA
D: TRBD1
CDR3: CASSPWSRDSSYNEQFF
DNA: TGTGCCAGCTCACCATGGTCCCGGGACAGCTCCTACAATGAGCAGTTCTTC

V: TRBV10-3
length: 15
J: TRBJ1-1
size: NA
D: TRBD1
CDR3: CAISPQGAGNTEAFF
DNA: TGTGCCATCTCTCCCCAGGGGGCGGGGAACACTGAAGCTTTCTTT

V: TRBV19
length: 15
J: TRBJ1-5
size: NA
D: NA
CDR3: CASSISQNSNQPQHF
DNA: TGTGCCAGTAGTATAAGTCAGAATAGCAATCAGCCCCAGCATTTT

V: TRBV2
length: 15
J: TRBJ2-1
size: NA
D: NA
CDR3: CASSEVRGALNEQFF
DNA: TGTGCCAGCAGTGAAGTGCGCGGGGCCCTCAATGAGCAGTTCTTC

V: TRBV18
length: 15
J: TRBJ2-7
size: NA
D: NA
CDR3: CASSPPGLSSYEQYF
DNA: TGTGCCAGCTCACCGCCGGGACTGAGCTCCTACGAGCAGTACTTC

V: TRBV29-1
length: 14
J: TRBJ1-3
size: NA
D: NA
CDR3: CSVGQDRSGNTIYF
DNA: TGCAGCGTTGGGCAGGATCGATCTGGAAACACCATATATTTT

V: TRBV6-1
length: 15
J: TRBJ1-5
size: NA
D: TRBD1
CDR3: CASNLGTVGNQPQHF
DNA: TGTGCCAGCAATTTAGGGACAGTGGGCAATCAGCCCCAGCATTTT

V: TRBV14
length: 14
J: TRBJ2-2
size: NA
D: NA
CDR3: CASSQETVSRELFF
DNA: TGTGCCAGCAGCCAAGAAACGGTTTCAAGGGAGCTGTTTTTT

V: TRBV7-2
length: 11
J: TRBJ1-2
size: NA
D: NA
CDR3: CASSSVYGYTF
DNA: TGTGCCAGCAGCTCCGTCTATGGCTACACCTTC

V: TRBV4-1
length: 18
J: TRBJ1-3
size: once
D: TRBD1
CDR3: CASSQYPGQANSGNTIYF
DNA: TGCGCCAGCAGCCAGTACCCGGGACAGGCCAACTCTGGAAACACCATATATTTT

V: TRBV2
length: 14
J: TRBJ1-5
size: NA
D: TRBD1
CDR3: CASSEDRINQPQHF
DNA: TGTGCCAGCAGTGAGGACAGGATAAATCAGCCCCAGCATTTT

V: TRBV7-8
length: 13
J: TRBJ2-5
size: NA
D: NA
CDR3: CASSRGVQETQYF
DNA: TGTGCCAGCAGCCGCGGAGTCCAAGAGACCCAGTACTTC

V: TRBV5-6
length: 14
J: TRBJ1-2
size: NA
D: TRBD1
CDR3: CASSAGTGESGYTF
DNA: TGTGCCAGCAGCGCGGGGACAGGGGAAAGTGGCTACACCTTC

V: TRBV18
length: 15
J: TRBJ1-6
size: NA
D: NA
CDR3: CASSPEATENSPLHF
DNA: TGTGCCAGCTCACCTGAAGCGACGGAAAATTCACCCCTCCACTTT

V: TRBV9
length: 15
J: TRBJ2-1
size: NA
D: NA
CDR3: CASSVVADSYNEQFF
DNA: TGTGCCAGCAGCGTAGTAGCGGACTCCTACAATGAGCAGTTCTTC

V: TRBV10-3
length: 15
J: TRBJ1-2
size: NA
D: TRBD1
CDR3: CAIVADRGPGNGYTF
DNA: TGTGCCATCGTGGCTGACAGGGGCCCGGGGAATGGCTACACCTTC

V: TRBV9
length: 14
J: TRBJ1-5
size: NA
D: TRBD1
CDR3: CASSSQGSNQPQHF
DNA: TGTGCCAGCAGCTCACAGGGGAGCAATCAGCCCCAGCATTTT

V: TRBV5-1
length: 16
J: TRBJ2-2
size: NA
D: NA
CDR3: CASSLDGGALTGELFF
DNA: TGCGCCAGCAGCTTGGACGGCGGGGCCCTCACCGGGGAGCTGTTTTTT

V: TRBV27
length: 19
J: TRBJ1-2
size: NA
D: NA
CDR3: CASSLYVGGGRGPGLGYTF
DNA: TGTGCCAGCAGTTTATACGTCGGGGGGGGCCGAGGACCGGGGCTCGGCTACACCTTC

V: TRBV5-4
length: 15
J: TRBJ2-2
size: NA
D: NA
CDR3: CASSLQGEATGELFF
DNA: TGTGCCAGCAGCTTGCAGGGTGAGGCCACCGGGGAGCTGTTTTTT

V: TRBV6-1
length: 14
J: TRBJ1-6
size: few
D: NA
CDR3: CASSEGAGNSPLHF
DNA: TGTGCCAGCAGTGAAGGAGCGGGGAATTCACCCCTCCACTTT

V: TRBV9
length: 14
J: TRBJ2-5
size: NA
D: NA
CDR3: CASSLRGRFETQYF
DNA: TGTGCCAGCAGCCTAAGAGGGAGATTTGAGACCCAGTACTTC

V: TRBV9
length: 15
J: TRBJ1-2
size: NA
D: TRBD1
CDR3: CASSPTGGDNYGYTF
DNA: TGTGCCAGCAGCCCGACAGGGGGGGACAACTATGGCTACACCTTC

V: TRBV19
length: 13
J: TRBJ1-5
size: once
D: TRBD1
CDR3: CASSGGQHPPQHF
DNA: TGTGCCAGTAGTGGGGGACAGCATCCGCCCCAGCATTTT

V: TRBV5-4
length: 16
J: TRBJ2-2
size: few
D: TRBD1
CDR3: CASSFPGQGDTGELFF
DNA: TGTGCCAGCAGTTTTCCGGGACAGGGGGACACCGGGGAGCTGTTTTTT

V: TRBV5-4
length: 14
J: TRBJ2-5
size: once
D: NA
CDR3: CASSQGPHGETQYF
DNA: TGTGCCAGCAGCCAGGGCCCCCACGGGGAGACCCAGTACTTC

V: TRBV6-5
length: 13
J: TRBJ1-1
size: once
D: NA
CDR3: CASSSPGSAEAFF
DNA: TGTGCCAGCAGTTCCCCTGGTAGCGCTGAAGCTTTCTTT

V: TRBV7-2
length: 18
J: TRBJ2-1
size: NA
D: TRBD2
CDR3: CASSLATSGSGGGNEQFF
DNA: TGTGCCAGCAGCTTAGCAACGTCGGGGAGCGGGGGGGGCAATGAGCAGTTCTTC

V: TRBV19
length: 14
J: TRBJ1-6
size: few
D: NA
CDR3: CASSISVQYSPLHF
DNA: TGTGCCAGTAGTATTTCAGTTCAGTACTCACCCCTCCACTTT

V: TRBV19
length: 15
J: TRBJ1-5
size: NA
D: TRBD1
CDR3: CASISTGGFNQPQHF
DNA: TGTGCCAGTATCTCTACAGGGGGCTTTAATCAGCCCCAGCATTTT

V: TRBV5-4
length: 13
J: TRBJ2-2
size: once
D: NA
CDR3: CASSLQGNGELFF
DNA: TGTGCCAGCAGCTTACAGGGAAATGGGGAGCTGTTTTTT

V: TRBV28
length: 12
J: TRBJ1-4
size: NA
D: TRBD1
CDR3: CASDRANEKLFF
DNA: TGTGCCTCGGACAGGGCCAATGAAAAACTGTTTTTT

V: TRBV4-3
length: 16
J: TRBJ1-1
size: NA
D: NA
CDR3: CASSQDSTGLNTEAFF
DNA: TGCGCCAGCAGCCAAGATTCTACAGGGCTGAACACTGAAGCTTTCTTT